In this sample, the clone carrying this T cell receptor (beta chain) turned up many times. This specimen comes from a study of neurological immune-mediated disorders. TCRdb recomputed calls from the 5' RACE reads with MiXCR, one row per CDR3 protein. Of around 47,000 distinct CDR3 sequences listed, approximately 12% are singletons. This TCR was recovered from a female donor in good health. The sequenced material came from PBMCs.

The chain's CDR3 is CASSQLELNTEAFF. The CDR3 bases are TGCGCCAGCAGCCAGCTCGAGTTGAACACTGAAGCTTTCTTT. This rearrangement joins TRBV4-1 to TRBJ1-1; D is ambiguous. V shed 3 bases and J shed 0 bases, with 8 bases lying between them. The CDR3 contains 14 residues. Germline V gene sequence: CDR1 MGHRA, CDR2 YSYEKL.